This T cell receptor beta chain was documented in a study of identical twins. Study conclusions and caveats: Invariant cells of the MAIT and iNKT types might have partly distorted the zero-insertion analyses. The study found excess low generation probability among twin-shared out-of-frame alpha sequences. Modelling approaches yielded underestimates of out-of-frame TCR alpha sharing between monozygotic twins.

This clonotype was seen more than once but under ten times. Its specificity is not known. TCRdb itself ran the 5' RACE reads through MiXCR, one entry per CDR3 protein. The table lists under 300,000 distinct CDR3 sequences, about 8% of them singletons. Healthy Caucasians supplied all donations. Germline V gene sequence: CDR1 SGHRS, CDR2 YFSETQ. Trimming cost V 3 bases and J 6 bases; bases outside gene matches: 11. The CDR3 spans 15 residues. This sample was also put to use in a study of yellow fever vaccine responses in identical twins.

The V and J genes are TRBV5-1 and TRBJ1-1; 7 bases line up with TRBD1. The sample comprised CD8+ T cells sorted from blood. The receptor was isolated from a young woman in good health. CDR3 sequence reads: CASSWEQGLQAEAFF. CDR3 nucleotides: TGCGCCAGCAGCTGGGAACAGGGGCTCCAGGCTGAAGCTTTCTTT.